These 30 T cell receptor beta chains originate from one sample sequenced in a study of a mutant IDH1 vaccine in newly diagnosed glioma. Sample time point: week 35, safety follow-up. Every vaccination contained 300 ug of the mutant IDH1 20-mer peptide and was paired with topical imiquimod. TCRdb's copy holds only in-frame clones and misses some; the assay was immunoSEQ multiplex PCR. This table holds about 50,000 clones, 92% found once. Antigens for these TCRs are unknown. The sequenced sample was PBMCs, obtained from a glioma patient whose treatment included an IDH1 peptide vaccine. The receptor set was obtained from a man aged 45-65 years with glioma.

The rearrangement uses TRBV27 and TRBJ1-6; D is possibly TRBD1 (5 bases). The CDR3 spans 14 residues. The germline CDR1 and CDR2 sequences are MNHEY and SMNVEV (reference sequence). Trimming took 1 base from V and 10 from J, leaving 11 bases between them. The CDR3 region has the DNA TGTGCCAGCAGTTTATGGGGGGAGGGCTCACCCCTCCACTTT. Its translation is CASSLWGEGSPLHF.

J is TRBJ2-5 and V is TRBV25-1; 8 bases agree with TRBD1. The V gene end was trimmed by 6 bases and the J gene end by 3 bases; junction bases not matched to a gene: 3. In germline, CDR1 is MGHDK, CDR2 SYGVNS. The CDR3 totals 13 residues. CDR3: CASRADREETQYF. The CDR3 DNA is TGTGCCAGCAGGGCGGACAGGGAAGAGACCCAGTACTTC.

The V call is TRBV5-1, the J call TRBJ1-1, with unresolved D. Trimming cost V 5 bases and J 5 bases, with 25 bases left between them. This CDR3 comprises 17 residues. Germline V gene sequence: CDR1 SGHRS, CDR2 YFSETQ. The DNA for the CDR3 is TGCGCCAGCAGTTTCGGAGACACGAGTCCTGTAGGGACTGAAGCTTTCTTT. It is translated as CASSFGDTSPVGTEAFF.

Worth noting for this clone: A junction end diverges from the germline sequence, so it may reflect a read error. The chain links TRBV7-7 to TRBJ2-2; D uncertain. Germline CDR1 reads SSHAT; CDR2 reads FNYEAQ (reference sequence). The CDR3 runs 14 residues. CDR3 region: CASSLAVNTGELFF. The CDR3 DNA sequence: TGTGCTAGCAGCTTAGCTGTGAACACCGGGGAGCTGTTTTTT.

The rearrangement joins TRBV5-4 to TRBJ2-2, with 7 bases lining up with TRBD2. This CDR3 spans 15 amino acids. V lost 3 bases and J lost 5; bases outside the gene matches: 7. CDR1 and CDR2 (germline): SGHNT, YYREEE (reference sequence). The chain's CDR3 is CASSSRLADTGELFF. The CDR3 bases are TGTGCCAGCAGCTCCAGACTAGCAGATACCGGGGAGCTGTTTTTT.

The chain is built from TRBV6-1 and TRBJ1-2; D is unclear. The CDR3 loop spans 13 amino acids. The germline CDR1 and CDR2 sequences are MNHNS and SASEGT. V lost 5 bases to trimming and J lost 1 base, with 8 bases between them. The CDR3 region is CASSTGHNYGYTF. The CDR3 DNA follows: TGTGCCAGCAGTACCGGGCATAACTATGGCTACACCTTC.

For the CDR3, the DNA is TGTGCCAGCAGTTTAACTGTGGCGGGTTTATACGAGCAGTACTTC. Its protein is CASSLTVAGLYEQYF. The rearrangement links TRBV27 to TRBJ2-7; perhaps TRBD2 as D (5 bases). The CDR3 consists of 15 residues. Germline values: CDR1 MNHEY, CDR2 SMNVEV (reference sequence). Trimming shortened V by 2 bases and J by 4 bases, and 15 bases separated the two germline ends.

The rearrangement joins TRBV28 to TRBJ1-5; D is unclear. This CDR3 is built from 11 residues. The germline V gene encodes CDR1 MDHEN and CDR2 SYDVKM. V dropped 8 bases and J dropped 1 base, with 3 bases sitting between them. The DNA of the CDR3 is TGTGCCAGCGGGAGCAATCAGCCCCAGCATTTT. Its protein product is CASGSNQPQHF.

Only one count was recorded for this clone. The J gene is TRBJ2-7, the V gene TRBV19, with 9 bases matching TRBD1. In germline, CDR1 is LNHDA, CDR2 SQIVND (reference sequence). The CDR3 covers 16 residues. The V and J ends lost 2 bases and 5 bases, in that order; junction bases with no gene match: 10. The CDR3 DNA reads TGTGCCAGTAGTATATCATTGACAGGGGGATTGAACGAGCAGTACTTC. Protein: CASSISLTGGLNEQYF.

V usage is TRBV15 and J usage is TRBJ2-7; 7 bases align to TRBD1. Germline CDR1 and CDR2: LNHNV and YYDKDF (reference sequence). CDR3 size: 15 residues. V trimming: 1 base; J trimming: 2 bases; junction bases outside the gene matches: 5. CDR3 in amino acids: CATSRGQGGPYEQYF. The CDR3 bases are TGTGCCACCAGCAGAGGACAGGGTGGGCCCTACGAGCAGTACTTC.

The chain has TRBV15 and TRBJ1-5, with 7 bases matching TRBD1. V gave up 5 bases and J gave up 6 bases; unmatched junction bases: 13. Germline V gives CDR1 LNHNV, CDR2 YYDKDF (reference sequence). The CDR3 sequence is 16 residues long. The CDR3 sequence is CATSHSKTGQGQPQHF. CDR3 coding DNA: TGTGCCACCAGCCACTCTAAGACAGGGCAGGGTCAGCCCCAGCATTTT.

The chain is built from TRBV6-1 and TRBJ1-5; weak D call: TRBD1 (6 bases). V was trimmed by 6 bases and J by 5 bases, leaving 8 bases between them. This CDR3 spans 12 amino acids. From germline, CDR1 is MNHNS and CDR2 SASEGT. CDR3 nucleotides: TGTGCCAGCAGGGACAGCTATCAGCCCCAGCATTTT. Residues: CASRDSYQPQHF.

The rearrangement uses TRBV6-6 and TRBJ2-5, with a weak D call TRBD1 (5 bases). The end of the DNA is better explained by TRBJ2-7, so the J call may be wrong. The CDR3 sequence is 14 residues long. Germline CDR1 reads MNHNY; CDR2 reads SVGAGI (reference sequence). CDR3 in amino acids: CASSYQGINYEQYF. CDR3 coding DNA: TGTGCCAGCAGTTATCAGGGAATCAACTACGAGCAGTACTTC.

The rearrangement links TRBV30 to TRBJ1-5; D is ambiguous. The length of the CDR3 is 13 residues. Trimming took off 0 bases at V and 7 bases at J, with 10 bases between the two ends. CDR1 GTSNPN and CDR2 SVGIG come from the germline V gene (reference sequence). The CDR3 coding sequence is TGTGCCTGGAGTGTAGGTCGAGGCCAGCCCCAGCATTTT. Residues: CAWSVGRGQPQHF.

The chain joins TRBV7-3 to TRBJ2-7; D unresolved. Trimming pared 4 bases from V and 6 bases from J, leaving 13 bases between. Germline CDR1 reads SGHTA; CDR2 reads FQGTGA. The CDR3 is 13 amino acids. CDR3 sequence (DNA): TGTGCCAGCAGCTCCGCCGCAGGCGGCGAGCAGTACTTC. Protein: CASSSAAGGEQYF.

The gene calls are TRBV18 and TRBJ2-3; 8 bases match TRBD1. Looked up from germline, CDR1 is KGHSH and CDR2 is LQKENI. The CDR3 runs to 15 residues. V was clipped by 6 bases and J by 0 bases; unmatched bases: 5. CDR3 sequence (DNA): TGTGCCAGCTCTCTGCGGACAGGGAGCACAGATACGCAGTATTTT. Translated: CASSLRTGSTDTQYF. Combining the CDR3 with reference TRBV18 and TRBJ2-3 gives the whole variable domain NAGVMQNPRHLVRRRGQEARLRCSPMKGHSHVYWYRQLPEEGLKFMVYLQKENIIDESGMPKERFSAEFPKEGPSILRIQQVVRGDSAAYFCASSLRTGSTDTQYFGPGTRLTVL.

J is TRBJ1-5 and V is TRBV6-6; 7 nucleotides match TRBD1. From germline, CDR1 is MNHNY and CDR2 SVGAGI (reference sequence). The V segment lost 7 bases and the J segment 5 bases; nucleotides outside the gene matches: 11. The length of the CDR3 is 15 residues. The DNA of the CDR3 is TGTGCCAGCACCCAAGGGCAGGGGGGACATCAGCCCCAGCATTTT. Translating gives CASTQGQGGHQPQHF.

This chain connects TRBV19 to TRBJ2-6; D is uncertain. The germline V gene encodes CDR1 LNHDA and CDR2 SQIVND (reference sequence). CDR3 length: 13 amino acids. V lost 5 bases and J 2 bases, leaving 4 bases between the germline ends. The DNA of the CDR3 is TGTGCCAGTAGTGCCGCTGGGGCCAACGTCCTGACTTTC. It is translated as CASSAAGANVLTF.

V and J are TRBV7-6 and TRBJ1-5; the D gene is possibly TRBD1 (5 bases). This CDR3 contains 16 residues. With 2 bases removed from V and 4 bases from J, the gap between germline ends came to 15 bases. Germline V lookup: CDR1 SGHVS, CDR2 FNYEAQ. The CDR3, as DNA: TGTGCCAGCAGCTTAATGCCCGCCAGGGAGAATCAGCCCCAGCATTTT. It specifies CASSLMPARENQPQHF.

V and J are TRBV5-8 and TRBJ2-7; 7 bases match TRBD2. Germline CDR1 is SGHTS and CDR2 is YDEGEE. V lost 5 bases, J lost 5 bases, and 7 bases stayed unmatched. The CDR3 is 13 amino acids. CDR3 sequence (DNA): TGTGCCAGCAGAAAGGGCGGGAGTAACGAGCAGTACTTC. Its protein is CASRKGGSNEQYF.

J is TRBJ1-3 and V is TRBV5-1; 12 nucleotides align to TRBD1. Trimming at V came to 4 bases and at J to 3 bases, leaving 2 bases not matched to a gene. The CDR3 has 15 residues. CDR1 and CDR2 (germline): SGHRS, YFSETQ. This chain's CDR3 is CASSRDRGHGNTIYF. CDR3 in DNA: TGCGCCAGCAGCCGGGACAGGGGGCATGGAAACACCATATATTTT.

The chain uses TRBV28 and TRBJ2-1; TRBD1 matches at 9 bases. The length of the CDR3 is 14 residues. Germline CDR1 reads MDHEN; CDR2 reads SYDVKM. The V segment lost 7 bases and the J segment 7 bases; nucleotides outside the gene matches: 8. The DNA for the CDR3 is TGTGCCAGCATTGTACAGGGGGCGCAAAATGAGCAGTTCTTC. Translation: CASIVQGAQNEQFF.

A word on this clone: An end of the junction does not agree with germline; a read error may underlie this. CDR3: CASSLALAAGGEQETQYF. DNA of the CDR3: TGTGCTAGCAGCTTAGCATTGGCGGCAGGGGGTGAACAAGAGACCCAGTACTTC. V and J are TRBV7-7 and TRBJ2-5, with 7 positions matching TRBD1. Germline V CDR1 and CDR2: SSHAT, FNYEAQ (reference sequence). The CDR3 extends over 18 amino acids.

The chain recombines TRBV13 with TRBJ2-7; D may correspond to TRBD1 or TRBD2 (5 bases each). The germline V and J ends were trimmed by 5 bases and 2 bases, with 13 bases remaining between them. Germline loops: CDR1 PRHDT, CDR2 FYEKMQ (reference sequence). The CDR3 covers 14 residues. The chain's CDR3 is CASSLRGGAYEQYF. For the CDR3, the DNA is TGTGCCAGCAGCCTACGTGGGGGAGCCTACGAGCAGTACTTC. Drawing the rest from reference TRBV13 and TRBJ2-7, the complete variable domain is AAGVIQSPRHLIKEKRETATLKCYPIPRHDTVYWYQQGPGQDPQFLISFYEKMQSDKGSIPDRFSAQQFSDYHSELNMSSLELGDSALYFCASSLRGGAYEQYFGPGTRLTVT.

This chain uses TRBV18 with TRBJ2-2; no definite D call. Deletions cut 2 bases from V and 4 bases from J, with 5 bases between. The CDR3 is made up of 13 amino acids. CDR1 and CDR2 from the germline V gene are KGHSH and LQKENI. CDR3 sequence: CASSPSSTGELFF. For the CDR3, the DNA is TGTGCCAGCTCACCAAGCAGCACCGGGGAGCTGTTTTTT.

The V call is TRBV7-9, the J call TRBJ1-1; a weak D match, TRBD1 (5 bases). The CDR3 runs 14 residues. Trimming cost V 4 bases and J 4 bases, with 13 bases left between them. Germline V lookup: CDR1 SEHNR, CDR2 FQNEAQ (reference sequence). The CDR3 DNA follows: TGTGCCAGCAGCTCCCCCGGGGGTTCCACTGAAGCTTTCTTT. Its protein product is CASSSPGGSTEAFF.

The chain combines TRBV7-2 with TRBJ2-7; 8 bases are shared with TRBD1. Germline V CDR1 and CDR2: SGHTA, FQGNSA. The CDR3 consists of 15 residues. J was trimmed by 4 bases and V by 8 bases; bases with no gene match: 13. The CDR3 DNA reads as TGTGCCAGCGCAAGTGGGGCAGGGGGCCCATACGAGCAGTACTTC. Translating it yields CASASGAGGPYEQYF.

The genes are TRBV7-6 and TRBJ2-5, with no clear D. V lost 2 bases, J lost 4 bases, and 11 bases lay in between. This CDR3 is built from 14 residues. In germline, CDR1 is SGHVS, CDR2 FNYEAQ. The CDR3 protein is CASSLSVGPETQYF. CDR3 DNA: TGTGCCAGCAGCTTATCGGTAGGCCCAGAGACCCAGTACTTC.

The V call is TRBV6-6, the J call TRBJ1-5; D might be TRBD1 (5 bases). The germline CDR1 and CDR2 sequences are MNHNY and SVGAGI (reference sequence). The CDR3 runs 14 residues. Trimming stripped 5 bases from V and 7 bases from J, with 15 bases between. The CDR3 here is CASSHGSGKQPQHF. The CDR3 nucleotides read TGTGCCAGCAGTCATGGGTCAGGGAAGCAGCCCCAGCATTTT.

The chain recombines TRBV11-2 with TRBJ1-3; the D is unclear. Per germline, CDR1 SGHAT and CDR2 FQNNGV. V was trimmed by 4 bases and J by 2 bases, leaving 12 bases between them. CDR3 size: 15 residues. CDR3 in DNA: TGTGCCAGCAGCTCCCCCCGTGGGGCTGGAAACACCATATATTTT. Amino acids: CASSSPRGAGNTIYF. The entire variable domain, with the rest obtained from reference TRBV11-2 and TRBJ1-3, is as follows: EAGVAQSPRYKIIEKRQSVAFWCNPISGHATLYWYQQILGQGPKLLIQFQNNGVVDDSQLPKDRFSAERLKGVDSTLKIQPAKLEDSAVYLCASSSPRGAGNTIYFGEGSWLTVV.